The 21 T cell receptor beta chains below come from one sample, sequenced in a study of blood T cells in healthy people across ages. A second PCR of 7 to 11 cycles used a sample-barcoded 5' primer and a J-beta primer mix. TCRdb called the 5' RACE reads again in MiXCR, with one record for every CDR3 protein. The sample contains hundreds of thousands of distinct CDR3 sequences, under 25% of which appear only once. The material sequenced was blood. The receptors were gathered from a man between 65 and 85 years old in good health.

This sequence joins TRBV18 and TRBJ2-5; D not certain. The J call may be mistaken, given a closer DNA end match to TRBJ2-7. From germline, CDR1 is KGHSH and CDR2 LQKENI. CDR3 length: 14 residues. For the CDR3, the DNA is TGTGCCAGCTCACCAGCCGCGGAAATCTACGAGCAGTACTTC. This encodes CASSPAAEIYEQYF.

The V gene is TRBV20-1, the J gene TRBJ1-1; 8 bases fit TRBD1. CDR3 length: 14 residues. V shed 2 bases and J 1 base; nucleotides not matched to a gene: 3. CDR1 and CDR2 (germline): DFQATT, SNEGSKA (reference sequence). The CDR3 sequence is CSARLGQGNTEAFF. The CDR3, as DNA: TGCAGTGCTAGACTAGGACAGGGGAACACTGAAGCTTTCTTT.

The chain uses TRBV5-1 and TRBJ2-5, with 9 nucleotides matching TRBD1. The CDR3 runs to 13 residues. Per the germline V gene, CDR1 is SGHRS and CDR2 is YFSETQ. J gave up 4 bases and V 6 bases, and 4 bases lay outside the gene matches. In DNA form, the CDR3 reads TGCGCCAGCAACCCGGGACAGGGAGAGACCCAGTACTTC. It codes for CASNPGQGETQYF.

This chain connects TRBV28 to TRBJ2-1; maybe TRBD1 (6 bases). The CDR3 runs to 14 residues. The V and J ends lost 6 bases and 4 bases respectively, with 13 bases between them. The germline CDR1 and CDR2 sequences are MDHEN and SYDVKM. CDR3 sequence: CASRNRDTYNEQFF. For the CDR3, the DNA is TGTGCCAGCAGGAACCGGGACACTTACAATGAGCAGTTCTTC.

This clonotype appeared a few times. The V gene is TRBV27, the J gene TRBJ2-1; D call uncertain. This CDR3 comprises 15 residues. The germline V gene encodes CDR1 MNHEY and CDR2 SMNVEV (reference sequence). V was clipped by 2 bases and J by 9 bases, with 17 bases between them. DNA for the CDR3: TGTGCCAGCAGTTTACCCTCCCGAGAATTGGGTGAGCAGTTCTTC. It yields the protein CASSLPSRELGEQFF.

The chain has TRBV5-1 and TRBJ1-4; D might be TRBD1 (5 bases). Trimming removed 5 bases at V and 5 bases at J, with 10 bases between. CDR1 SGHRS and CDR2 YFSETQ come from the germline V gene. The CDR3 spans 13 residues. In DNA, the CDR3 is TGCGCCAGCAGTGAGGGGATCAATGAAAAACTGTTTTTT. It yields the protein CASSEGINEKLFF.

The V gene is TRBV4-1, the J gene TRBJ2-7; 10 positions agree with TRBD1. The better agreement between TRBJ2-5 and the DNA end casts doubt on the J call. Germline V gene data show CDR1 as MGHRA and CDR2 as YSYEKL. The CDR3 totals 16 residues. This CDR3 reads CASSQDVGTGVETQYF. As DNA, the CDR3 is TGCGCCAGCAGCCAAGATGTAGGGACAGGGGTAGAGACCCAGTACTTC.

This clonotype was observed a handful of times. The chain employs TRBV7-2 and TRBJ1-3, with 11 bases aligning to TRBD1. Germline lookup yields CDR1 SGHTA and CDR2 FQGNSA. V trimming: 6 bases; J trimming: 3 bases; junction bases outside the gene matches: 4. The CDR3 runs to 15 residues. CDR3 nucleotides: TGTGCCAGCAGGTTGGACAGGGGGCTTGGAAACACCATATATTTT. Translated, it gives CASRLDRGLGNTIYF.

The rearrangement uses TRBV25-1 and TRBJ2-7; D is possibly TRBD1 (6 bases). The CDR3 has 15 residues. Trimming cost V 0 bases and J 3 bases, with 12 bases left between them. The germline V gene has CDR1 MGHDK and CDR2 SYGVNS. CDR3 nucleotides: TGTGCCAGCAGTGAATATGGGGGACATAGCTACGAGCAGTACTTC. This codes for CASSEYGGHSYEQYF.

This clonotype was detected ten times or more. The rearrangement joins TRBV29-1 to TRBJ1-4, with D unresolved. V shed 2 bases and J shed 8 bases, with 6 bases lying between them. Germline V lookup: CDR1 SQVTM, CDR2 ANQGSEA. CDR3 length equals 11 residues. CDR3: CSVERGEKLFF. The CDR3 DNA reads TGCAGCGTTGAACGCGGCGAAAAACTGTTTTTT.

The chain joins TRBV29-1 to TRBJ1-1, with 7 nucleotides matching TRBD1. CDR1 and CDR2 from the germline V gene are SQVTM and ANQGSEA. The CDR3 runs 12 residues. V was clipped by 6 bases and J by 3 bases; unmatched bases: 4. The CDR3 spells CSVGQAYTEAFF. CDR3 DNA: TGCAGCGTCGGACAGGCCTACACTGAAGCTTTCTTT.

The chain has TRBV4-2 and TRBJ1-3; D is perhaps TRBD1 (5 bases). CDR1 and CDR2 from the germline V gene are LGHNA and YNFKEQ. Between the trimmed V and J ends, which lost 0 bases and 3 bases, there was a span of 9 bases. There are 15 residues in the CDR3. CDR3 coding DNA: TGTGCCAGCAGCCAAGAGGGGGGTAATGGAAACACCATATATTTT. Translation: CASSQEGGNGNTIYF.

This clonotype was observed a handful of times. The chain is built from TRBV5-1 and TRBJ1-5; D ambiguous. In germline, CDR1 is SGHRS, CDR2 YFSETQ. Trimming removed 4 bases at V and 4 bases at J, with 12 bases between. This CDR3 spans 14 amino acids. In DNA, the CDR3 is TGCGCCAGCAGCCCGGCCACGGGTAATCAGCCCCAGCATTTT. It yields the protein CASSPATGNQPQHF.

The chain employs TRBV12-3 or TRBV12-4 and TRBJ2-1, with 13 bases identical to TRBD2. CDR3 length: 15 amino acids. V dropped 6 bases and J dropped 6; count of bases not matched to a gene: 5. The CDR3, as DNA: TGTGCCAGCAGCCAGGGACTAGCGGGAAGCAATGAGCAGTTCTTC. Amino acids: CASSQGLAGSNEQFF.

This clonotype was picked up many times. CDR3 nucleotides: TGTGCCAGCCGGGGGGGCAGGTACAATGAGCAGTTCTTC. It specifies CASRGGRYNEQFF. The chain recombines TRBV6-1 with TRBJ2-1; TRBD2 matches at 8 bases. Germline V CDR1 and CDR2: MNHNS, SASEGT. The CDR3 contains 13 residues. The trim removed 8 bases at V and 4 bases at J, leaving 4 bases unmatched.

The chain employs TRBV20-1 and TRBJ2-5; TRBD2 matches 12 bases. Germline lookup yields CDR1 DFQATT and CDR2 SNEGSKA (reference sequence). V was clipped by 5 bases and J by 4 bases; unmatched bases: 8. This CDR3 is 15 amino acids long. CDR3: CSAPRLAGVRETQYF. For the CDR3, the DNA is TGCAGTGCTCCTAGACTAGCGGGAGTTCGAGAGACCCAGTACTTC.

The chain combines TRBV5-5 with TRBJ2-3; D unresolved. The V end was cut by 4 bases, the J end by 10 bases, with 13 bases between. Germline lookup yields CDR1 SGHKS and CDR2 YYEKEE (reference sequence). The CDR3 loop spans 12 amino acids. The CDR3 spells CASSSDSGPQYF. CDR3 in DNA: TGTGCCAGCAGCAGCGACTCGGGTCCGCAGTATTTT.

This chain uses TRBV11-2 with TRBJ2-7; D remains ambiguous. Germline lookup yields CDR1 SGHAT and CDR2 FQNNGV. Trimming cost V 5 bases and J 7 bases, with 15 bases left between them. The CDR3 is 13 amino acids. Here the CDR3 reads CASSQEVLGEQYF. In DNA form, the CDR3 reads TGTGCCAGCAGCCAAGAAGTCCTGGGAGAGCAGTACTTC.

J is TRBJ1-4 and V is TRBV29-1, with D uncertain. Germline V lookup: CDR1 SQVTM, CDR2 ANQGSEA. Trimming stripped 6 bases from V and 3 bases from J, with 14 bases between. This CDR3 has 14 residues. The CDR3 nucleotides read TGCAGCGTCGGGATAGGCCCGGCTAATGAAAAACTGTTTTTT. Translating it yields CSVGIGPANEKLFF.

This clonotype was observed a few times. This rearrangement joins TRBV18 to TRBJ2-5; a weak D match, TRBD1 (5 bases). The CDR3 has 14 amino acids. Per germline, CDR1 KGHSH and CDR2 LQKENI. Trimming removed 3 bases at V and 3 bases at J, with 11 bases between. The CDR3 region has the DNA TGTGCCAGCTCACCTGACCAGGGTAAAGAGACCCAGTACTTC. Translating it yields CASSPDQGKETQYF.

This clonotype was counted only a few times. This chain connects TRBV7-9 to TRBJ2-3, with 9 bases identical to TRBD2. From germline, CDR1 is SEHNR and CDR2 FQNEAQ (reference sequence). V dropped 5 bases and J dropped 2; count of bases not matched to a gene: 5. CDR3 length: 15 residues. The DNA for the CDR3 is TGTGCCAGCAGCCAGACTAGCGGACTCACAGATACGCAGTATTTT. This encodes CASSQTSGLTDTQYF.